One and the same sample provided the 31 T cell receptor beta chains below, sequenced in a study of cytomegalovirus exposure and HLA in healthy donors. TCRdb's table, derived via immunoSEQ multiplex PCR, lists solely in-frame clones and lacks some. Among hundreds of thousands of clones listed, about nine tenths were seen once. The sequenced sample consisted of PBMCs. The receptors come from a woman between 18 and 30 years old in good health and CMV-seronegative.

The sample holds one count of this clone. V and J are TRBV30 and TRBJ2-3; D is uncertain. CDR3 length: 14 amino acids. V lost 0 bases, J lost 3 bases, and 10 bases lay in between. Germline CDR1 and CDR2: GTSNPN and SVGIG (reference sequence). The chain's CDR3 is CAWSVLTRTDTQYF. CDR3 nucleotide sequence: TGTGCCTGGAGTGTATTGACAAGGACAGATACGCAGTATTTT.

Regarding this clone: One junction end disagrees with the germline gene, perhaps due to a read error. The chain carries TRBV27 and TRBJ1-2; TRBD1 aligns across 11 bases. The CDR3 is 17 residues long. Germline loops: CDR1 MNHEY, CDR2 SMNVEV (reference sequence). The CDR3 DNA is TGTGCCAGCAGCTTATGGGCGGGGACAGGGGGGAACTATGGCTACACCTTC. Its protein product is CASSLWAGTGGNYGYTF.

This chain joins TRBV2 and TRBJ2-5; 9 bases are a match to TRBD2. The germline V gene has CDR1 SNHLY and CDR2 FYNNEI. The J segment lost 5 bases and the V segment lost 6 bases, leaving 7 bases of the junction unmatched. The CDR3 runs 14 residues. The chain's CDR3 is CASRLAGVQETQYF. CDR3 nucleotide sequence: TGTGCCAGCAGGTTAGCGGGAGTACAGGAGACCCAGTACTTC.

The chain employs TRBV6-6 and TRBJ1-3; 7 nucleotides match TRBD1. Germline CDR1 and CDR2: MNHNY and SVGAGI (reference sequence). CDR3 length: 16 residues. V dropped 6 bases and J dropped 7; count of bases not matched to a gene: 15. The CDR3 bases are TGTGCCAGCAGCACAACACGGGACAGCGCCCTGAACACCATATATTTT. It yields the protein CASSTTRDSALNTIYF.

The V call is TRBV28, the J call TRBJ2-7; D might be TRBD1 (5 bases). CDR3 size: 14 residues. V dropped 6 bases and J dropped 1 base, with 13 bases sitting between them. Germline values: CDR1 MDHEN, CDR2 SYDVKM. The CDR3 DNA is TGTGCCAGCAGACTTAGACAGACTTCCTACGAGCAGTACTTC. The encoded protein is CASRLRQTSYEQYF.

The CDR3 DNA is TGTGCCAGCACCCCGGGGGGGGTTCCGGATTCACCCCTCCACTTT. It encodes CASTPGGVPDSPLHF. This rearrangement joins TRBV6-1 to TRBJ1-6; D is possibly TRBD1 (5 bases). Germline-derived CDR1 and CDR2 are MNHNS and SASEGT. V shed 7 bases and J shed 8 bases, with 18 bases lying between them. The length of the CDR3 is 15 residues.

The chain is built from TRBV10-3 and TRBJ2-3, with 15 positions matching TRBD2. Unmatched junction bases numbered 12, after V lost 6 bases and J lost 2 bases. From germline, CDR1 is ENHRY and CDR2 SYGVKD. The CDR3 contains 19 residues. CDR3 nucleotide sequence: TGTGCCATCAGCGAACACCCCGGACTAGCGGGGGGGCCCACAGATACGCAGTATTTT. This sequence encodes CAISEHPGLAGGPTDTQYF.

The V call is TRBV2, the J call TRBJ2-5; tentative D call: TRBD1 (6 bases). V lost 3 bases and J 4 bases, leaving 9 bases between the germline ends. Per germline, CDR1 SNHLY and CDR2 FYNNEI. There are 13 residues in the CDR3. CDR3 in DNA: TGTGCCAGCAGTGATTGGGGGCCAGAGACCCAGTACTTC. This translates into CASSDWGPETQYF.

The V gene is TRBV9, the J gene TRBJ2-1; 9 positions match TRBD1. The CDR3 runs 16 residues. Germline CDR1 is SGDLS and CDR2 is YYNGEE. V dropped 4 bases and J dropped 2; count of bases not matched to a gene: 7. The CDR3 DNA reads TGTGCCAGCAGCCTCACGAGGGACAGGGCCTACAATGAGCAGTTCTTC. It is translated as CASSLTRDRAYNEQFF.

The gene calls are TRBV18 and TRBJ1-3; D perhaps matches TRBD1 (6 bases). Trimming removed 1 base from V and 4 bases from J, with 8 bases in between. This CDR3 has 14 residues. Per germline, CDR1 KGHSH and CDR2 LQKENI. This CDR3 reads CASSPQGDGNTIYF. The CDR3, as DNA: TGTGCCAGCTCACCACAGGGGGACGGAAACACCATATATTTT.

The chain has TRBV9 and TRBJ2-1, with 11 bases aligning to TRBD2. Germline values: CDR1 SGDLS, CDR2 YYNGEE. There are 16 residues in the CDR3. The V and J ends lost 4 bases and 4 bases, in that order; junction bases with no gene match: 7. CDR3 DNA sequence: TGTGCCAGCAGCCTAGCGGGAGGACCTTCATACAATGAGCAGTTCTTC. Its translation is CASSLAGGPSYNEQFF.

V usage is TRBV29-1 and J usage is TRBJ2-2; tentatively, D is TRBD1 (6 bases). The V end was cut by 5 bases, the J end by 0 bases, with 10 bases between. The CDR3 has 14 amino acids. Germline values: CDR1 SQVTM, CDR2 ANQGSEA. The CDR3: CSVRRGANTGELFF. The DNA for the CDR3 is TGCAGCGTTCGCAGGGGCGCGAACACCGGGGAGCTGTTTTTT.

The CDR3 nucleotides read TGTGCCAGCAGTTCCCGGACAGGGGTCTCCTACGAGCAGTACTTC. This encodes CASSSRTGVSYEQYF. The chain recombines TRBV27 with TRBJ2-7, with 9 bases aligning to TRBD1. The CDR3 is made up of 15 amino acids. CDR1 and CDR2 (germline): MNHEY, SMNVEV (reference sequence). Trimming took 4 bases from V and 0 from J; bases not matched to a gene: 4.

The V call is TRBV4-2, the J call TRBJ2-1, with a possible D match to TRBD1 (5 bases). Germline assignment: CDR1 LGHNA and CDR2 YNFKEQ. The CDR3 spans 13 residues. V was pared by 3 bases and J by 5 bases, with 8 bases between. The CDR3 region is CASSQEQDNEQFF. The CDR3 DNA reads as TGTGCCAGCAGCCAGGAACAGGACAATGAGCAGTTCTTC.

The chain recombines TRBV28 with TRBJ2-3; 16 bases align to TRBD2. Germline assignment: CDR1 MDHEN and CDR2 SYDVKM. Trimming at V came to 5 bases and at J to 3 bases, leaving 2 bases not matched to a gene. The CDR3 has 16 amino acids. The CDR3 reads CASSGTSGGATDTQYF. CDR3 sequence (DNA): TGTGCCAGCAGTGGGACTAGCGGGGGGGCGACAGATACGCAGTATTTT.

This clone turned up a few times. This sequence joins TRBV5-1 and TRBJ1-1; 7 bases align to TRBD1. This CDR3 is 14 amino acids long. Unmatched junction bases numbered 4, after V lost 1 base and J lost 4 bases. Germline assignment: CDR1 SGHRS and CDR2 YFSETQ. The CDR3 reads CASSLRGQGTEAFF. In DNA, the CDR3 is TGCGCCAGCAGCTTGAGGGGGCAGGGCACTGAAGCTTTCTTT.

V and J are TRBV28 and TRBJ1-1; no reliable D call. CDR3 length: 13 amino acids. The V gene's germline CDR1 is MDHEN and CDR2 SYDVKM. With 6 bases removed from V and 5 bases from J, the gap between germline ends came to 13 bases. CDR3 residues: CASSSEFGTEAFF. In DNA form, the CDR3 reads TGTGCCAGCAGCTCCGAGTTCGGGACTGAAGCTTTCTTT.

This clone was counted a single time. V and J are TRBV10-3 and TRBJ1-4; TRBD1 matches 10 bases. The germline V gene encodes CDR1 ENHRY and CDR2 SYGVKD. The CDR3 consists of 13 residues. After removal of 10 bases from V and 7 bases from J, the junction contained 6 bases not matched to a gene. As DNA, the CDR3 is TGTGCCACGGCCGGGACAGGGGCTGAAAAACTGTTTTTT. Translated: CATAGTGAEKLFF.

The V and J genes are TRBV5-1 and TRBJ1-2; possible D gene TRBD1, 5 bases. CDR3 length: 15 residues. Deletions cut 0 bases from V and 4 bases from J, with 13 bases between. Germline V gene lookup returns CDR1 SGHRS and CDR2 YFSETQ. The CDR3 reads CASSLANGRAYGYTF. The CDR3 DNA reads TGCGCCAGCAGCTTGGCCAACGGCAGGGCCTATGGCTACACCTTC.

The CDR3: CASSPPGTGVLSGYTF. The CDR3 coding sequence is TGTGCCAGCAGTCCCCCTGGGACAGGGGTGCTGAGTGGCTACACCTTC. This chain uses TRBV28 with TRBJ1-2; TRBD1 aligns across 10 bases. The CDR3 has 16 amino acids. Germline CDR1 MDHEN, CDR2 SYDVKM. After removal of 5 bases from V and 7 bases from J, the junction contained 13 bases not matched to a gene.

CDR3 loop: CASTRPPGETQYF. CDR3 coding DNA: TGTGCCAGCACAAGACCTCCAGGGGAGACCCAGTACTTC. The V gene is TRBV28, the J gene TRBJ2-5; possibly TRBD1 for D (5 bases). The CDR3 covers 13 residues. Per the germline V gene, CDR1 is MDHEN and CDR2 is SYDVKM. The V gene lost 7 bases and the J gene lost 5 bases, with 14 bases spanning the gap.

The CDR3 DNA sequence: TGTGCCACCAGCAGAGAGGCAGGATCAAATGAAAAACTGTTTTTT. The encoded protein is CATSREAGSNEKLFF. The rearrangement joins TRBV15 to TRBJ1-4, with D unclear. The germline V gene has CDR1 LNHNV and CDR2 YYDKDF (reference sequence). With 0 bases removed from V and 5 bases from J, the gap between germline ends came to 10 bases. The CDR3 runs to 15 residues.

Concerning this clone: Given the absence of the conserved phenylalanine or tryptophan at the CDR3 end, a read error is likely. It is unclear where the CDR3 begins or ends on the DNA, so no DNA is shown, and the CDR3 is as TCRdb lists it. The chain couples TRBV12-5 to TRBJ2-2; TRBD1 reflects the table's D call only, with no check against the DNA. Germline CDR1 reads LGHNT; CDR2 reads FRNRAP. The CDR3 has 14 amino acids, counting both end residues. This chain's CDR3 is CASGLVEGRTGRVR.

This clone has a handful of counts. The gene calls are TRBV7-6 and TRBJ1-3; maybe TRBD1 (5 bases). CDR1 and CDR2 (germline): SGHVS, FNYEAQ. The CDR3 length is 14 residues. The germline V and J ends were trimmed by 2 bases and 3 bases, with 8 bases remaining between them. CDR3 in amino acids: CASSLTGGGNTIYF. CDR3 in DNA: TGTGCCAGCAGCTTAACGGGGGGTGGAAACACCATATATTTT.

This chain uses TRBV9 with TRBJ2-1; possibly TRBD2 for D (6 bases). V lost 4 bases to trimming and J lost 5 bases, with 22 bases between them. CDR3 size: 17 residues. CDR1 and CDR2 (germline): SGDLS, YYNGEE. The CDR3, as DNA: TGTGCCAGCAGCCCGAGGACTATATCGGTCGGGCACAATGAGCAGTTCTTC. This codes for CASSPRTISVGHNEQFF.

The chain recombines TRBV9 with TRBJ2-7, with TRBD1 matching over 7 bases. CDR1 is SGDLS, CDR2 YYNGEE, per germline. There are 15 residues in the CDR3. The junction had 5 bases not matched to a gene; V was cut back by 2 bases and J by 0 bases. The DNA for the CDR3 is TGTGCCAGCAGCGTCGGAGACAGGGCCTCCTACGAGCAGTACTTC. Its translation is CASSVGDRASYEQYF.

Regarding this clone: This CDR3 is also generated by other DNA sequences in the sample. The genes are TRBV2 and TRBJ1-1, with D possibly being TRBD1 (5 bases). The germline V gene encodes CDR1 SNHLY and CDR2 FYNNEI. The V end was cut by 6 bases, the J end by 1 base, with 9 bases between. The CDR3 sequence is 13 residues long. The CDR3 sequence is CASRADRNTEAFF. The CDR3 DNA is TGTGCCAGCAGAGCCGACAGGAACACTGAAGCTTTCTTT.

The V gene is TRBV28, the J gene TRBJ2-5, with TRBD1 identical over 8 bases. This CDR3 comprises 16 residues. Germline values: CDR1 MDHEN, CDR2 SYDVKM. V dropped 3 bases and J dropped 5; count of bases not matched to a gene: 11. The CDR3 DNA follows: TGTGCCAGCAGTTTCTTCCGACAGGGGAGTTTTGAGACCCAGTACTTC. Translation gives CASSFFRQGSFETQYF.

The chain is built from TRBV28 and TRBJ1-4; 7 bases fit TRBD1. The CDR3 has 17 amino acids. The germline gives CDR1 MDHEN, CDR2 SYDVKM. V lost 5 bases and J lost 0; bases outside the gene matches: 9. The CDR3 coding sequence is TGTGCCAGCAGTCAGAGACAGGGCCTCCCAACTAATGAAAAACTGTTTTTT. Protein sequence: CASSQRQGLPTNEKLFF.

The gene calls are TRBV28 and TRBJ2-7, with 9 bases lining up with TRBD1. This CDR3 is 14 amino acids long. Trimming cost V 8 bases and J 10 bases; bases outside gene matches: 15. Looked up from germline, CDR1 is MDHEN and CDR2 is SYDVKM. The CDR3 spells CASGFPGQGKSQYF. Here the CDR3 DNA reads TGTGCCAGCGGCTTCCCGGGACAGGGTAAATCTCAGTACTTC.

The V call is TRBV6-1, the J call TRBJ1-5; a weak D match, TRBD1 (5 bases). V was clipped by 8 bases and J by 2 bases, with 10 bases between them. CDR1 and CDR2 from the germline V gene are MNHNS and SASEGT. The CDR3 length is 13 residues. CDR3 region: CASWGGGNQPQHF. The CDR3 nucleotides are TGTGCCAGCTGGGGAGGGGGCAATCAGCCCCAGCATTTT.